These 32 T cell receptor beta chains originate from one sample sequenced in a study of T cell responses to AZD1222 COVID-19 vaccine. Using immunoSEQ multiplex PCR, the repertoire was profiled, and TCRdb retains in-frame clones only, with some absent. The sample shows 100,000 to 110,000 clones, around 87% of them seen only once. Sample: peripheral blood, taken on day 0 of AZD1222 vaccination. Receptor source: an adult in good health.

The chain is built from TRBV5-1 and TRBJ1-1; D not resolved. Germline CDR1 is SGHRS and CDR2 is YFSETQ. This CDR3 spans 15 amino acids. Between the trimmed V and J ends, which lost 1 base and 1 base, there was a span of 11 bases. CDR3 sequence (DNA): TGCGCCAGCAGCTTGTTATACAACAAGAACACTGAAGCTTTCTTT. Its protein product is CASSLLYNKNTEAFF.

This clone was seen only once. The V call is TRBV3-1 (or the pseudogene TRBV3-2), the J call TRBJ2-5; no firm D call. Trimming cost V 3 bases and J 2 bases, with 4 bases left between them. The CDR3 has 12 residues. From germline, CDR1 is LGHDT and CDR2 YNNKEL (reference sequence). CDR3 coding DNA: TGTGCCAGCAGCCACTTACAAGAGACCCAGTACTTC. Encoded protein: CASSHLQETQYF.

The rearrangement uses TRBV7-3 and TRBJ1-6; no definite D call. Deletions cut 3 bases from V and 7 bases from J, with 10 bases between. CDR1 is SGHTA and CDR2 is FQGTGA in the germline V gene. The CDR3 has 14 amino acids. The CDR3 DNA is TGTGCCAGCAGCTTGGGTGGGAAAAATTCACCCCTCCACTTT. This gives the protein CASSLGGKNSPLHF.

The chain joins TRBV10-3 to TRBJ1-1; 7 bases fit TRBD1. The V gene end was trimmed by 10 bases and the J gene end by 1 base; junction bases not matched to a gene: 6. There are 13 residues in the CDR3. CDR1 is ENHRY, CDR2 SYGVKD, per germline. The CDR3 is CATYGTENTEAFF. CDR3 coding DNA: TGTGCCACTTATGGGACAGAGAACACTGAAGCTTTCTTT.

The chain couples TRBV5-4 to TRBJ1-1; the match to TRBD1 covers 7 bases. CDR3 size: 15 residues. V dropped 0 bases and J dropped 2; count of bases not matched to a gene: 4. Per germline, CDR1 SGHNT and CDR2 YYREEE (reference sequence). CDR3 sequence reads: CASSLDRGLNTEAFF. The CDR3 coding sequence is TGTGCCAGCAGCTTGGACAGGGGATTAAACACTGAAGCTTTCTTT.

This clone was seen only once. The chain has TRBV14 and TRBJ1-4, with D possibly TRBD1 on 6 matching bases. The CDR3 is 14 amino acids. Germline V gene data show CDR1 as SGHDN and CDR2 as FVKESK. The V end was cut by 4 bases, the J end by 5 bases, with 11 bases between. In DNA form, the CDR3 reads TGTGCCAGCAGCCTCAGGGGCGGGAATGAAAAACTGTTTTTT. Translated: CASSLRGGNEKLFF. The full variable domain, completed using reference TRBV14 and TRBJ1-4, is EAGVTQFPSHSVIEKGQTVTLRCDPISGHDNLYWYRRVMGKEIKFLLHFVKESKQDESGMPNNRFLAERTGGTYSTLKVQPAELEDSGVYFCASSLRGGNEKLFFGSGTQLSVL.

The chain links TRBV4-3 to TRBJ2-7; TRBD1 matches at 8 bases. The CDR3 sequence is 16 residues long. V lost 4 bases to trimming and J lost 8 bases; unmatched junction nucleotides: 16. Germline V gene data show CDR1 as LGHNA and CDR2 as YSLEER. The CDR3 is CASSPGTGQVLRQQYF. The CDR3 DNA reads TGCGCCAGCAGCCCAGGGACGGGACAGGTCCTACGACAGCAGTACTTC.

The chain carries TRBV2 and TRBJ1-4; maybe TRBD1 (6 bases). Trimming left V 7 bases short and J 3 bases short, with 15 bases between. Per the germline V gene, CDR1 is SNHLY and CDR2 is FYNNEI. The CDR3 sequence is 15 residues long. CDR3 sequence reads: CASTVQGQPNEKLFF. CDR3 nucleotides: TGTGCCAGCACTGTTCAGGGGCAACCTAATGAAAAACTGTTTTTT.

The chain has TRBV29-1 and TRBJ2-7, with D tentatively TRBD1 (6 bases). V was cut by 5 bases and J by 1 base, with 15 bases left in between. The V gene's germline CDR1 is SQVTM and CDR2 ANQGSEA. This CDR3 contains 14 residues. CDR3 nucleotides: TGCAGCGTTCTGCAGACAGGAGTTTCCTACGAGCAGTACTTC. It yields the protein CSVLQTGVSYEQYF.

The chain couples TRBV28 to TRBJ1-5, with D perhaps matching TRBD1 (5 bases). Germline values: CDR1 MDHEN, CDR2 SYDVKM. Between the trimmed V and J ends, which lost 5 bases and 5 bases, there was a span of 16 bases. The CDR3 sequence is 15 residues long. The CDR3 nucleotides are TGTGCCAGCAGTCCCCCGGGACTCAGGCATCAGCCCCAGCATTTT. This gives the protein CASSPPGLRHQPQHF.

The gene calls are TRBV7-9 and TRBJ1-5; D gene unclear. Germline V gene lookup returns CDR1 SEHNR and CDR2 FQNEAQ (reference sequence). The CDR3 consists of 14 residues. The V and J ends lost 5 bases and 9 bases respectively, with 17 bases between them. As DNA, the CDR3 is TGTGCCAGCAGCCTAAGCACAGATTCATCGCCCCAGCATTTT. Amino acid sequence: CASSLSTDSSPQHF.

Here the CDR3 reads CASSPTVITNYGYTF. DNA for the CDR3: TGTGCCAGCAGCCCAACAGTAATAACTAACTATGGCTACACCTTC. The chain recombines TRBV3-1 (or the pseudogene TRBV3-2) with TRBJ1-2; D gene uncertain. Germline CDR1 is LGHDT and CDR2 is YNNKEL (reference sequence). The CDR3 extends over 15 amino acids. V was trimmed by 4 bases and J by 0 bases, leaving 12 bases between them.

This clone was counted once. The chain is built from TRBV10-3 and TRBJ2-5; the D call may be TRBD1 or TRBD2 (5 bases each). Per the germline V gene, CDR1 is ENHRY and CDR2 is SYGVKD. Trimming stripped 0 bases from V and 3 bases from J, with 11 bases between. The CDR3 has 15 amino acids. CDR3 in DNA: TGTGCCATCAGTGAGTCAGGGCAGGGAGAAGAGACCCAGTACTTC. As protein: CAISESGQGEETQYF.

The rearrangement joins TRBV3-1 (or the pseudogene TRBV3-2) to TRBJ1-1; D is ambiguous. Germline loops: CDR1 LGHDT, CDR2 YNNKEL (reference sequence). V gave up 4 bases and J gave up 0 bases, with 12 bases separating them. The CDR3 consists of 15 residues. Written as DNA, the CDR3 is TGTGCCAGCAGCCGTCGGGGTCCGGTGAACACTGAAGCTTTCTTT. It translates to CASSRRGPVNTEAFF.

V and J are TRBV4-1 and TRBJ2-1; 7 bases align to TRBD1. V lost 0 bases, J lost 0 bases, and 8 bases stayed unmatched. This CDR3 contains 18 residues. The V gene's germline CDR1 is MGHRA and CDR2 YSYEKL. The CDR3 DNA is TGCGCCAGCAGCCAAGACCCCGGGACAGAGAGCTCCTACAATGAGCAGTTCTTC. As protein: CASSQDPGTESSYNEQFF.

CDR3 DNA sequence: TGTGCCAGCAGTATGCCGATCGGCACTGAAGCTTTCTTT. Translation gives CASSMPIGTEAFF. This chain joins TRBV6-5 and TRBJ1-1; D gene ambiguous. CDR1 and CDR2 from the germline V gene are MNHEY and SVGAGI. V lost 5 bases, J lost 4 bases, and 11 bases lay in between. The CDR3 runs to 13 residues.

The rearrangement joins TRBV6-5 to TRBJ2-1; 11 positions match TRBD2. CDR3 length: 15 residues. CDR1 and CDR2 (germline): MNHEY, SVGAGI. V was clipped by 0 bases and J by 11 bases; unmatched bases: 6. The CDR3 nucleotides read TGTGCCAGCAGTTACTCGAGGGTAGCGGGAGGGCAGCAGTTCTTC. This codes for CASSYSRVAGGQQFF.

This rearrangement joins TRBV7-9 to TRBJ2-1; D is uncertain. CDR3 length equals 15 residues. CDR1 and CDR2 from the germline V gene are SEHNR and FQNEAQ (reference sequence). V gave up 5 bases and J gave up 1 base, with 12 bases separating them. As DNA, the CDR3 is TGTGCCAGCAGCCCCACAGACGGGTCCTACAATGAGCAGTTCTTC. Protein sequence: CASSPTDGSYNEQFF. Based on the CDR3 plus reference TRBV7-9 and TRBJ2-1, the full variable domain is DTGVSQNPRHKITKRGQNVTFRCDPISEHNRLYWYRQTLGQGPEFLTYFQNEAQLEKSRLLSDRFSAERPKGSFSTLEIQRTEQGDSAMYLCASSPTDGSYNEQFFGPGTRLTVL.

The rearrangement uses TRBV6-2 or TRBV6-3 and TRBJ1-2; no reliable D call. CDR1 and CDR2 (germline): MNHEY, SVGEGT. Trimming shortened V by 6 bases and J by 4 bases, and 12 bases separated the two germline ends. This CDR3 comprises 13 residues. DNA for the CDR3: TGTGCCAGCAGCCAGGACGGACCCTATGGCTACACCTTC. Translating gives CASSQDGPYGYTF.

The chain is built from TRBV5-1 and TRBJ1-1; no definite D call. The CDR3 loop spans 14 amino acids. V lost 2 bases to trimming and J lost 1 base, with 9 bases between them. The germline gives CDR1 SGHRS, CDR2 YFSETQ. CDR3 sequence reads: CASSFDKRNTEAFF. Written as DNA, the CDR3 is TGCGCCAGCAGCTTCGACAAACGGAACACTGAAGCTTTCTTT.

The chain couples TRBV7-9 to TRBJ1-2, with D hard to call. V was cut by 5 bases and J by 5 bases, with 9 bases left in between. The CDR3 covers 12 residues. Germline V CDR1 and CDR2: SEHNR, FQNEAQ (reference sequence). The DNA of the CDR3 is TGTGCCAGCAGCCAGGATATTTATGGCTACACCTTC. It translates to CASSQDIYGYTF.

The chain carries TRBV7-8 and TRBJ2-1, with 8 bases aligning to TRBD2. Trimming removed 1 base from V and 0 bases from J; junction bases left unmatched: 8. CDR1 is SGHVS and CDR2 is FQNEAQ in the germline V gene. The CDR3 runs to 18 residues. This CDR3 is CASSLEVSGGSSYNEQFF. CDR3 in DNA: TGTGCCAGCAGCTTAGAAGTTTCGGGAGGGAGCTCCTACAATGAGCAGTTCTTC.

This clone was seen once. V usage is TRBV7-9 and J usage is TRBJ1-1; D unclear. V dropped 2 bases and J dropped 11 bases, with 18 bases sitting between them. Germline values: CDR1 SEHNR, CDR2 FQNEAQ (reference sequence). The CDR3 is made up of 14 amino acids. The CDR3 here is CASSLSAGEGMAFF. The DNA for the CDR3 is TGTGCCAGCAGCTTATCGGCGGGCGAGGGTATGGCTTTCTTT. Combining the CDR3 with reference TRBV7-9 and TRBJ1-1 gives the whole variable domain DTGVSQNPRHKITKRGQNVTFRCDPISEHNRLYWYRQTLGQGPEFLTYFQNEAQLEKSRLLSDRFSAERPKGSFSTLEIQRTEQGDSAMYLCASSLSAGEGMAFFGQGTRLTVV.

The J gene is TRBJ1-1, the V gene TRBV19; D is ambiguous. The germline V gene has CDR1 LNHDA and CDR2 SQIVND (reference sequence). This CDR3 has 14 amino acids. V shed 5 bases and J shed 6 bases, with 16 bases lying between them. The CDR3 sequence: CASSFGYSISEAFF. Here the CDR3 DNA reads TGTGCCAGTAGTTTTGGATACAGTATCTCTGAAGCTTTCTTT. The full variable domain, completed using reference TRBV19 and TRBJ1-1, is DGGITQSPKYLFRKEGQNVTLSCEQNLNHDAMYWYRQDPGQGLRLIYYSQIVNDFQKGDIAEGYSVSREKKESFPLTVTSAQKNPTAFYLCASSFGYSISEAFFGQGTRLTVV.

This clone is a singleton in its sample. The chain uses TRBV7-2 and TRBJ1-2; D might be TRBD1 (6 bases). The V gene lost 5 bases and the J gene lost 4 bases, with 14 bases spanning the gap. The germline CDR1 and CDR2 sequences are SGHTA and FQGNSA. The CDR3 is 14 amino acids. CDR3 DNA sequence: TGTGCCAGCAGCATAATGGACAGATCCTATGGCTACACCTTC. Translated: CASSIMDRSYGYTF.

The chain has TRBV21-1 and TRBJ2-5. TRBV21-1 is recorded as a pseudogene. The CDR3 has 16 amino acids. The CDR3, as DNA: TGTGCCAGCAGCACCCGATGCGGGGACATTTTAGAGACCCAGTACTTC. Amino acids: CASSTRCGDILETQYF.

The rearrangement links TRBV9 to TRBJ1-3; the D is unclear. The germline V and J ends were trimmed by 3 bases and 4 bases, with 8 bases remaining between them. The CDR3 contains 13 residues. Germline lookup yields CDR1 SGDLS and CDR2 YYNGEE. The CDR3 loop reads CASSAGGGNTIYF. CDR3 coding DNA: TGTGCCAGCAGCGCCGGCGGGGGAAACACCATATATTTT.

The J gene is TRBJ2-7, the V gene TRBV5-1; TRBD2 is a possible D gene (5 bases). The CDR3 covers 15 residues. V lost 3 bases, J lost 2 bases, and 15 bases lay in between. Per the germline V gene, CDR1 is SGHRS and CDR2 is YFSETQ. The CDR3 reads CASSYTSLGTYEQYF. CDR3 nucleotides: TGCGCCAGCAGCTATACTAGTCTGGGCACCTACGAGCAGTACTTC.

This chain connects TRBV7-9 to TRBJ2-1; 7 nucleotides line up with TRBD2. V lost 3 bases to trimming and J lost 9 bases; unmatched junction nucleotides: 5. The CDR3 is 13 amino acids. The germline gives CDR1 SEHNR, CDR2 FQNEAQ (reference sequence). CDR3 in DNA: TGTGCCAGCAGCTTCGGACTAGTCGGTGAGCAGTTCTTC. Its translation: CASSFGLVGEQFF. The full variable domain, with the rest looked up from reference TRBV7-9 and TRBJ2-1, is DTGVSQNPRHKITKRGQNVTFRCDPISEHNRLYWYRQTLGQGPEFLTYFQNEAQLEKSRLLSDRFSAERPKGSFSTLEIQRTEQGDSAMYLCASSFGLVGEQFFGPGTRLTVL.

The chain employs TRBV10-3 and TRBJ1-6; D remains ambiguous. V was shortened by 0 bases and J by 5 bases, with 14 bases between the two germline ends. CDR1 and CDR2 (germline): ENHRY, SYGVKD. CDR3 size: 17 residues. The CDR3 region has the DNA TGTGCCATCAGTGAGTCGAAAACCAGCTTAAATAATTCACCCCTCCACTTT. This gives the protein CAISESKTSLNNSPLHF.

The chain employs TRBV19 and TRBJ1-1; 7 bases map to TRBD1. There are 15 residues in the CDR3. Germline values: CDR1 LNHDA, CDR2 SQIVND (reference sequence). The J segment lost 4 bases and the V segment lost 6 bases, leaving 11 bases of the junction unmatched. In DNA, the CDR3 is TGTGCCAGTAGGGCCCTGGACAGGCCAACCACTGAAGCTTTCTTT. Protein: CASRALDRPTTEAFF. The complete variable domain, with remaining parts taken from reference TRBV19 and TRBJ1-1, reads DGGITQSPKYLFRKEGQNVTLSCEQNLNHDAMYWYRQDPGQGLRLIYYSQIVNDFQKGDIAEGYSVSREKKESFPLTVTSAQKNPTAFYLCASRALDRPTTEAFFGQGTRLTVV.

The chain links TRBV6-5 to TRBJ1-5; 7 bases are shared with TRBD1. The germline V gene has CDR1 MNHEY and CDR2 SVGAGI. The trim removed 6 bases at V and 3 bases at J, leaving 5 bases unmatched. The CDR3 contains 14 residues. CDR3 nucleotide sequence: TGTGCCAGCAGCCAAGGACAGGTCAATCAGCCCCAGCATTTT. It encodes CASSQGQVNQPQHF.